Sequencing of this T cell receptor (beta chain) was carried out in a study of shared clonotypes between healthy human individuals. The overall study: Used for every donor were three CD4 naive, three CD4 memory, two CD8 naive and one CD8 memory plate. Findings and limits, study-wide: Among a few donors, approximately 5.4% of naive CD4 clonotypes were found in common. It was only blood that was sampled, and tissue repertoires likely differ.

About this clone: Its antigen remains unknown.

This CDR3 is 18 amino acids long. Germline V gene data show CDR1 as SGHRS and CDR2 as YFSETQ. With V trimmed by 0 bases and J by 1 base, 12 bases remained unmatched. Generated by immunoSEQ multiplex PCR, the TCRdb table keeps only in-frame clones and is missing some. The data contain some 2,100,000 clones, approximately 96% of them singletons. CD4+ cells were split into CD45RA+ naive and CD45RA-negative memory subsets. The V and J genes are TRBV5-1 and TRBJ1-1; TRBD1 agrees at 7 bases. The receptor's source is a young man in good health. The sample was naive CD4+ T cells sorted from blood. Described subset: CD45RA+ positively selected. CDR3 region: CASSLAPLQGTTNTEAFF. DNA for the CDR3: TGCGCCAGCAGCTTGGCCCCTTTACAGGGGACAACGAACACTGAAGCTTTCTTT. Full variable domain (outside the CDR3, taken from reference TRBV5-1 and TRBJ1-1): KAGVTQTPRYLIKTRGQQVTLSCSPISGHRSVSWYQQTPGQGLQFLFEYFSETQRNKGNFPGRFSGRQFSNSRSEMNVSTLELGDSALYLCASSLAPLQGTTNTEAFFGQGTRLTVV.